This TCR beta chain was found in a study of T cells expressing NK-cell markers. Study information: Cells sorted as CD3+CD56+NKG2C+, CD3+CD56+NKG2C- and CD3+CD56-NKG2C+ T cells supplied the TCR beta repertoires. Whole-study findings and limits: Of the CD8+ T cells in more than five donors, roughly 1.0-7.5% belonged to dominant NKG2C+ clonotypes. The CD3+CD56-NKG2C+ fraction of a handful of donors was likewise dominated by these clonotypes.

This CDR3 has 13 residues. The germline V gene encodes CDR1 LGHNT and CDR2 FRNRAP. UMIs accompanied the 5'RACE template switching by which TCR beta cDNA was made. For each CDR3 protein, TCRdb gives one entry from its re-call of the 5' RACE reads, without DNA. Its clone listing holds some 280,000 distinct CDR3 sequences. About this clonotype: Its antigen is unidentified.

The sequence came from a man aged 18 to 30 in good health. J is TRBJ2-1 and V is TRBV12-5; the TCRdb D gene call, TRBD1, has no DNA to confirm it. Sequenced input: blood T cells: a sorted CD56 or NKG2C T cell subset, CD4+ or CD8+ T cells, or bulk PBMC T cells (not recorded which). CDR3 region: CATGEGNAWEQFF.